This TCR beta chain appears in the sequencing data of a study of T cells in Graves' hyperthyroidism and ophthalmopathy. Broader study findings: Onset of ophthalmopathy came a median roughly 6.4 months after the model predicted it. Most thyroid clonotypes with frequency above 0.001 were detected in blood.

To note about this clonotype: The antigen remains unidentified.

For the diagnoses, clinical symptoms, serum thyroxine and TRAb, thyroid ultrasound and orbital computed tomography were used. This CDR3 comprises 15 residues. V shed 4 bases and J shed 0 bases, with 10 bases lying between them. Germline assignment: CDR1 SEHNR and CDR2 FQNEAQ (reference sequence). Amplified regions were TCR beta CDR3 sequences from RNA transcripts. With the HTBI primer set, the TCR CDR3 went through a first round of RT-PCR. One entry per CDR3 protein results from TCRdb running MiXCR on the multiplex PCR reads. The sample lists roughly 500,000 distinct CDR3 sequences, 40% to 50% seen once, with 44% in the top ten.

Sample: peripheral blood or thyroid tissue (not recorded which). This TCR was recovered from an adult woman with Graves' disease, either hyperthyroidism or ophthalmopathy (not recorded which). The V and J genes are TRBV7-9 and TRBJ1-5; a weak D match, TRBD1 (5 bases). The CDR3: CASSSGPSSNQPQHF. CDR3 nucleotide sequence: TGTGCCAGCAGCTCGGGACCAAGTAGCAATCAGCCCCAGCATTTT.